This T cell receptor (beta chain) was sequenced in a study of T cells in Graves' hyperthyroidism and ophthalmopathy. Study summary: Peripheral blood was acquired at first diagnosis, ahead of any therapy whatsoever.

CDR1 and CDR2 from the germline V gene are LGHDT and YNNKEL (reference sequence). The CDR3 is made up of 15 amino acids. Germline trimming cut 0 bases from V and 7 bases from J; bases unmatched to any gene: 5. Study results and limitations: Clonotypes that were expanded in thyroid above 0.001 mostly appeared in blood too. Stable hyperthyroidism was separated from ophthalmopathy by a model based on 13 V-J features.

A remark on this clonotype: The antigen remains unidentified.

Using RNA transcripts as the source, TCR beta CDR3 regions were amplified. The HTBI primer set was used in a first-round RT-PCR of the TCR CDR3. TCRdb re-analysed the multiplex PCR reads in MiXCR, keeping a single row per CDR3 protein. This sample has around 290,000 distinct CDR3 sequences, with about a sixth found just once. The chain joins TRBV3-1 to TRBJ2-7; TRBD1 matches 11 bases. The clonotype was recovered from a woman aged 55 to 70 with Graves' ophthalmopathy. Material for sequencing was blood. The CDR3 DNA follows: TGTGCCAGCAGCCAAGATCGAGGGACAGGGGGGGAGCAGTACTTC. This translates into CASSQDRGTGGEQYF.